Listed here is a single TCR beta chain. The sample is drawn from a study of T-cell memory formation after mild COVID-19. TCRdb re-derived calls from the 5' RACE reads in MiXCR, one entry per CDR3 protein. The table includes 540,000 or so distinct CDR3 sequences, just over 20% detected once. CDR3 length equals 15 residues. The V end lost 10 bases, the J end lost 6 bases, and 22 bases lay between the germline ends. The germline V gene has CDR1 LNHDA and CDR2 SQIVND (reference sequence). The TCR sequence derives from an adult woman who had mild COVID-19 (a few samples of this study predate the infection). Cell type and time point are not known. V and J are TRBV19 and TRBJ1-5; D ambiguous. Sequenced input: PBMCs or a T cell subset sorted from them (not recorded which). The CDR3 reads CATHGGSEFSQPQHF. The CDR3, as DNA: TGTGCCACCCATGGAGGGTCGGAGTTTAGTCAGCCCCAGCATTTT.